A single sample is the source of the 32 T cell receptor beta chains below, sequenced in a study of shared clonotypes between healthy human individuals. This table comes from immunoSEQ multiplex PCR, and its TCRdb copy is limited to in-frame clones, with some not included. The data show roughly 300,000 clones, with over 70% seen just once and about 10% held by the top ten. The sequencing input was memory CD4+ T cells sorted from blood. Specified subset: CD45RA-negative fraction. The source is a man aged 25 to 45 in good health.

This clone was observed a handful of times. This chain uses TRBV7-2 with TRBJ2-1; D is undetermined. CDR1 is SGHTA, CDR2 FQGNSA, per germline. V dropped 5 bases and J dropped 6 bases, with 11 bases sitting between them. The CDR3 has 13 residues. The CDR3 region is CASSITVSNEQFF. For the CDR3, the DNA is TGTGCCAGCAGCATAACAGTATCCAATGAGCAGTTCTTC.

The J gene is TRBJ1-1, the V gene TRBV5-1; D remains ambiguous. Trimming took 0 bases from V and 0 from J, leaving 12 bases between them. The CDR3 runs to 16 residues. Germline V gene lookup returns CDR1 SGHRS and CDR2 YFSETQ. CDR3 nucleotides: TGCGCCAGCAGCTTGGACTCCGGCCTTATGAACACTGAAGCTTTCTTT. This translates into CASSLDSGLMNTEAFF.

In regard to this clone: Other nucleotide sequences from this sample produce the same CDR3. The V call is TRBV18, the J call TRBJ2-1; D perhaps matches TRBD2 (6 bases). With 3 bases removed from V and 5 bases from J, the gap between germline ends came to 8 bases. The CDR3 sequence is 13 residues long. Germline loops: CDR1 KGHSH, CDR2 LQKENI. Written as DNA, the CDR3 is TGTGCCAGCTCACCGGGACTGGACAATGAGCAGTTCTTC. Translated: CASSPGLDNEQFF. Based on the CDR3 plus reference TRBV18 and TRBJ2-1, the full variable domain is NAGVMQNPRHLVRRRGQEARLRCSPMKGHSHVYWYRQLPEEGLKFMVYLQKENIIDESGMPKERFSAEFPKEGPSILRIQQVVRGDSAAYFCASSPGLDNEQFFGPGTRLTVL.

This clone was seen once. The rearrangement joins TRBV27 to TRBJ2-1; 7 bases match TRBD2. With 6 bases clipped from V and 9 bases from J, the junction kept 17 bases outside the gene matches. The V gene's germline CDR1 is MNHEY and CDR2 SMNVEV (reference sequence). The CDR3 has 16 residues. The CDR3 reads CASSWGRAGAGTEQFF. CDR3 in DNA: TGTGCCAGCAGCTGGGGTAGGGCGGGAGCTGGGACTGAGCAGTTCTTC.

The genes are TRBV4-2 and TRBJ1-3; no clear D gene. The CDR3 consists of 14 residues. Germline CDR1 and CDR2: LGHNA and YNFKEQ. Trimming took off 1 base at V and 1 base at J, with 5 bases between the two ends. This CDR3 is CASSQGESGNTIYF. The CDR3 coding sequence is TGTGCCAGCAGCCAAGGTGAATCTGGAAACACCATATATTTT.

The gene calls are TRBV11-3 and TRBJ2-3; D is perhaps TRBD2 (6 bases). The CDR3 loop spans 14 amino acids. Trimming removed 5 bases from V and 1 base from J, with 10 bases in between. Germline lookup yields CDR1 SGHNT and CDR2 YENEEA. CDR3 in amino acids: CASSAGWGTDTQYF. CDR3 nucleotides: TGTGCCAGCAGCGCGGGGTGGGGCACAGATACGCAGTATTTT.

The chain couples TRBV5-4 to TRBJ2-2; D call uncertain. Trimming shortened V by 0 bases and J by 2 bases, and 5 bases separated the two germline ends. CDR3 length equals 14 residues. CDR1 and CDR2 (germline): SGHNT, YYREEE (reference sequence). The CDR3 is CASSLGQNTGELFF. The CDR3 DNA reads TGTGCCAGCAGCTTGGGACAAAACACCGGGGAGCTGTTTTTT.

The chain links TRBV29-1 to TRBJ2-3; D remains unclear. CDR3 length: 13 residues. In germline, CDR1 is SQVTM, CDR2 ANQGSEA. Trimming removed 4 bases from V and 4 bases from J, with 12 bases in between. This CDR3 is CSVGFLNADTQYF. In nucleotides, the CDR3 is TGCAGCGTTGGGTTCCTCAACGCAGATACGCAGTATTTT.

This clone was found a few times. V and J are TRBV4-2 and TRBJ2-1; 14 bases match TRBD2. The CDR3 is 17 residues long. V gave up 3 bases and J gave up 0 bases; unmatched junction bases: 1. Germline assignment: CDR1 LGHNA and CDR2 YNFKEQ. The CDR3 loop reads CASSHGTSGSSYNEQFF. In DNA form, the CDR3 reads TGTGCCAGCAGCCATGGGACTAGCGGGAGCTCCTACAATGAGCAGTTCTTC.

The chain couples TRBV29-1 to TRBJ1-1; TRBD1 matches at 11 bases. After removal of 0 bases from V and 10 bases from J, the junction contained 4 bases not matched to a gene. This CDR3 has 13 amino acids. Germline loops: CDR1 SQVTM, CDR2 ANQGSEA. The CDR3 region is CSVEDLGQGGAFF. The CDR3 region has the DNA TGCAGCGTTGAAGATCTGGGACAGGGGGGAGCTTTCTTT.

V usage is TRBV19 and J usage is TRBJ2-5, with D hard to call. Germline CDR1 is LNHDA and CDR2 is SQIVND (reference sequence). This CDR3 comprises 13 residues. Trimming left V 2 bases short and J 7 bases short, with 11 bases between. The CDR3 sequence: CASSISAHGTQYF. The CDR3 coding sequence is TGTGCCAGTAGTATATCCGCCCATGGGACCCAGTACTTC.

As DNA, the CDR3 is TGCGCCAGCAGCCAGAACTCGGACAGGAATCAGCCCCAGCATTTT. Amino acid sequence: CASSQNSDRNQPQHF. The V gene is TRBV4-1, the J gene TRBJ1-5, with 7 positions matching TRBD1. This CDR3 comprises 15 residues. Germline values: CDR1 MGHRA, CDR2 YSYEKL. V gave up 3 bases and J gave up 4 bases; unmatched junction bases: 6.

J is TRBJ2-2 and V is TRBV7-9; TRBD1 agrees at 7 bases. This CDR3 contains 19 residues. V was pared by 2 bases and J by 2 bases, with 14 bases of the junction left unmatched. CDR1 is SEHNR and CDR2 is FQNEAQ in the germline V gene (reference sequence). CDR3 nucleotides: TGTGCCAGCAGCTTATTTTGGGGTCTGACAGGGAAAAACACCGGGGAGCTGTTTTTT. Amino acid sequence: CASSLFWGLTGKNTGELFF.

This chain connects TRBV5-6 to TRBJ1-5; D unclear. Trimming left V 2 bases short and J 4 bases short, with 13 bases between. Germline CDR1 SGHDT, CDR2 YYEEEE. The CDR3 is made up of 15 amino acids. This CDR3 is CASSLFGRPNQPQHF. CDR3 nucleotides: TGTGCCAGCAGCTTATTCGGCAGGCCAAATCAGCCCCAGCATTTT.

The chain uses TRBV5-4 and TRBJ1-2; D is uncertain. The CDR3 extends over 15 amino acids. The V gene lost 3 bases and the J gene lost 2 bases, with 14 bases spanning the gap. Germline assignment: CDR1 SGHNT and CDR2 YYREEE (reference sequence). CDR3 amino acids: CASSSWKAANYGYTF. Written as DNA, the CDR3 is TGTGCCAGCAGCTCCTGGAAAGCGGCCAACTATGGCTACACCTTC.

The gene calls are TRBV27 and TRBJ1-4; possibly TRBD1 for D (5 bases). This CDR3 has 14 residues. Per the germline V gene, CDR1 is MNHEY and CDR2 is SMNVEV (reference sequence). V was clipped by 5 bases and J by 2 bases, with 9 bases between them. The CDR3: CASSRRGTNEKLFF. DNA of the CDR3: TGTGCCAGCAGTAGGCGGGGCACTAATGAAAAACTGTTTTTT.

The rearrangement joins TRBV11-2 to TRBJ1-4, with 10 bases aligning to TRBD1. The germline gives CDR1 SGHAT, CDR2 FQNNGV. Trimming removed 3 bases from V and 6 bases from J; junction bases left unmatched: 4. The CDR3 runs to 15 residues. CDR3 sequence: CASSLGQGRDEKLFF. The DNA of the CDR3 is TGTGCCAGCAGCTTGGGACAGGGGAGGGATGAAAAACTGTTTTTT. Complete variable domain (other parts from reference TRBV11-2 and TRBJ1-4): EAGVAQSPRYKIIEKRQSVAFWCNPISGHATLYWYQQILGQGPKLLIQFQNNGVVDDSQLPKDRFSAERLKGVDSTLKIQPAKLEDSAVYLCASSLGQGRDEKLFFGSGTQLSVL.

This clone was picked up many times. The rearrangement uses TRBV29-1 and TRBJ2-7; 13 nucleotides agree with TRBD2. Trimming removed 4 bases from V and 1 base from J; junction bases left unmatched: 4. Germline assignment: CDR1 SQVTM and CDR2 ANQGSEA. The CDR3 loop spans 15 amino acids. The CDR3 DNA reads as TGCAGCGTTGCGCCGGGACTAGCGGGATCCTACGAGCAGTACTTC. Translation gives CSVAPGLAGSYEQYF.

The rearrangement joins TRBV2 to TRBJ1-1; no definite D call. This CDR3 has 11 residues. Trimming stripped 3 bases from V and 10 bases from J, with 9 bases between. CDR1 is SNHLY, CDR2 FYNNEI, per germline. The CDR3 DNA follows: TGTGCCAGCAGTGATTGGGCCGTAGCTTTCTTT. Encoded protein: CASSDWAVAFF.

The CDR3 nucleotides read TGCGCCAGCAGCCAAGAACGCCTTCGGGAAACCTCCTACAATGAGCAGTTCTTC. Amino acid sequence: CASSQERLRETSYNEQFF. The rearrangement joins TRBV4-1 to TRBJ2-1, with a weak D call TRBD2 (5 bases). Trimming stripped 0 bases from V and 0 bases from J, with 15 bases between. Germline V gives CDR1 MGHRA, CDR2 YSYEKL. CDR3 length: 18 residues.

This clone has more than one count but fewer than ten. The chain combines TRBV6-1 with TRBJ1-1, with D unresolved. CDR3 length: 13 residues. The germline V gene encodes CDR1 MNHNS and CDR2 SASEGT. V shed 5 bases and J shed 0 bases, with 7 bases lying between them. This chain's CDR3 is CASSIELNTEAFF. The CDR3 bases are TGTGCCAGCAGTATCGAGTTGAACACTGAAGCTTTCTTT.

This chain uses TRBV7-9 with TRBJ2-2; D gene unclear. Germline V gene lookup returns CDR1 SEHNR and CDR2 FQNEAQ (reference sequence). This CDR3 is 16 amino acids long. The ends were cut back, 2 bases at V and 4 bases at J, with 14 bases in the middle. The CDR3: CASSLTPGVLTGELFF. CDR3 sequence (DNA): TGTGCCAGCAGCTTAACCCCGGGTGTACTCACCGGGGAGCTGTTTTTT.

The chain recombines TRBV6-1 with TRBJ2-5; D may correspond to TRBD1 or TRBD2 (5 bases each). Germline V gene data show CDR1 as MNHNS and CDR2 as SASEGT. Trimming shortened V by 1 base and J by 5 bases, and 5 bases separated the two germline ends. The CDR3 length is 12 residues. The CDR3 sequence: CASSEGGETQYF. The CDR3 DNA reads TGTGCCAGCAGTGAAGGGGGGGAGACCCAGTACTTC.

The rearrangement uses TRBV2 and TRBJ2-3, with 14 bases aligning to TRBD2. With V trimmed by 6 bases and J by 4 bases, 3 bases remained unmatched. This CDR3 is 15 amino acids long. Germline V CDR1 and CDR2: SNHLY, FYNNEI. The CDR3 DNA reads as TGTGCCAGCAGGAGACTAGCGGGAGGGGCAGATACGCAGTATTTT. Protein: CASRRLAGGADTQYF. The complete variable domain, with remaining parts taken from reference TRBV2 and TRBJ2-3, reads EPEVTQTPSHQVTQMGQEVILRCVPISNHLYFYWYRQILGQKVEFLVSFYNNEISEKSEIFDDQFSVERPDGSNFTLKIRSTKLEDSAMYFCASRRLAGGADTQYFGPGTRLTVL.

V usage is TRBV18 and J usage is TRBJ2-5; D tentatively fits TRBD1 or TRBD2 (5 bases each). The CDR3 is 15 amino acids. V was shortened by 3 bases and J by 5 bases, with 16 bases between the two germline ends. Germline V gene sequence: CDR1 KGHSH, CDR2 LQKENI. The CDR3 loop reads CASSPFRGGGETQYF. The CDR3 coding sequence is TGTGCCAGCTCACCGTTTCGGGGCGGCGGGGAGACCCAGTACTTC.

The chain couples TRBV5-1 to TRBJ2-2; the D gene is possibly TRBD2 (5 bases). CDR1 is SGHRS and CDR2 is YFSETQ in the germline V gene. Trimming left V 4 bases short and J 1 base short, with 17 bases between. This CDR3 is built from 17 residues. The CDR3, as DNA: TGCGCCAGCAGCCGAGATTGGGAGTCGCAGAACACCGGGGAGCTGTTTTTT. Its translation is CASSRDWESQNTGELFF.

The J gene is TRBJ2-3, the V gene TRBV6-6; D is uncertain. Per the germline V gene, CDR1 is MNHNY and CDR2 is SVGAGI (reference sequence). The V end was cut by 5 bases, the J end by 7 bases, with 4 bases between. The CDR3 spans 10 residues. In DNA, the CDR3 is TGTGCCAGCAGTGGGTATACGCAGTATTTT. Protein: CASSGYTQYF.

The rearrangement joins TRBV9 to TRBJ2-1, with 9 bases fitting TRBD1. Germline CDR1 reads SGDLS; CDR2 reads YYNGEE. The CDR3 has 16 amino acids. J was trimmed by 4 bases and V by 2 bases; bases with no gene match: 7. CDR3 bases: TGTGCCAGCAGCGTGTCCGGGGACAGGGAATACAATGAGCAGTTCTTC. This codes for CASSVSGDREYNEQFF.

This clone was detected a few times. The chain links TRBV28 to TRBJ2-3, with D possibly being TRBD2 (6 bases). Germline CDR1 MDHEN, CDR2 SYDVKM. The V end lost 5 bases, the J end lost 1 base, and 13 bases lay between the germline ends. The CDR3 sequence is 15 residues long. This CDR3 reads CASSTWASGTDTQYF. CDR3 nucleotides: TGTGCCAGCAGTACATGGGCTAGCGGCACAGATACGCAGTATTTT.

The V and J genes are TRBV5-1 and TRBJ1-6, with D perhaps TRBD1 (5 bases). The V and J ends lost 0 bases and 5 bases respectively, with 12 bases between them. The CDR3 runs 16 residues. Looked up from germline, CDR1 is SGHRS and CDR2 is YFSETQ. The CDR3 DNA is TGCGCCAGCAGCTTGGGGCAGGGTGCCAATAATTCACCCCTCCACTTT. Amino acids: CASSLGQGANNSPLHF.

V gene TRBV6-5 combines with J gene TRBJ2-5; no clear D gene. The CDR3 is made up of 14 amino acids. The germline V gene encodes CDR1 MNHEY and CDR2 SVGAGI. Trimming removed 3 bases at V and 3 bases at J, with 11 bases between. CDR3 sequence reads: CASSYGRSEETQYF. For the CDR3, the DNA is TGTGCCAGCAGTTATGGGCGGTCCGAAGAGACCCAGTACTTC.

This chain connects TRBV7-9 to TRBJ1-3; a possible D gene is TRBD1 (5 bases). The CDR3 has 15 residues. Germline loops: CDR1 SEHNR, CDR2 FQNEAQ (reference sequence). V lost 1 base, J lost 3 bases, and 10 bases lay in between. The CDR3 loop reads CASSLVSGYGNTIYF. CDR3 DNA: TGTGCCAGCAGCTTAGTTTCAGGGTATGGAAACACCATATATTTT.